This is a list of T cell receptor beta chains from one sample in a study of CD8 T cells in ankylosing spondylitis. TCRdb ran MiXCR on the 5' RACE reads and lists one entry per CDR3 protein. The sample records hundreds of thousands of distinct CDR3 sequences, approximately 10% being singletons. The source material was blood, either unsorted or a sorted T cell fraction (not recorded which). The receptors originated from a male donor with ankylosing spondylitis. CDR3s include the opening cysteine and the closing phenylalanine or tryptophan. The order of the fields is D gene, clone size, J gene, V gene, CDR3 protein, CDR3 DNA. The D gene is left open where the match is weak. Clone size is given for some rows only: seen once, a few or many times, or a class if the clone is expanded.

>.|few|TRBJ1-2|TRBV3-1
CASSQEGVGGYTF
TGTGCCAGCAGCCAAGAGGGTGTGGGGGGCTACACCTTC
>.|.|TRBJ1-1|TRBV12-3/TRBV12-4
CASSWDTLNTEAFF
TGTGCCAGCAGTTGGGACACACTGAACACTGAAGCTTTCTTT
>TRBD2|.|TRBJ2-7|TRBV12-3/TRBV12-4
CASSPSSGRAGQYF
TGTGCCAGCAGTCCATCTAGCGGGAGGGCGGGGCAGTACTTC
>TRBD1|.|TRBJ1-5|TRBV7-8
CASSARTGISNQPQHF
TGTGCCAGCAGCGCTCGGACAGGAATTAGCAATCAGCCCCAGCATTTT
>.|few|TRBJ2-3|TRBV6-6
CASRSVSTDTQYF
TGTGCCAGCAGAAGCGTCAGCACAGATACGCAGTATTTT
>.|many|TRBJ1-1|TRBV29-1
CSVAPLLVNTEAFF
TGCAGCGTCGCCCCCTTGCTCGTGAACACTGAAGCTTTCTTT
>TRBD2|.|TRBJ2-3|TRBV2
CASIPLKERGDTQYF
TGTGCCAGCATCCCTTTGAAGGAGCGGGGAGATACGCAGTATTTT
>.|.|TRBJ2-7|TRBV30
CAWSVKTPSWDGLYEQYF
TGTGCCTGGAGTGTCAAAACCCCCTCATGGGACGGACTCTACGAGCAGTACTTC
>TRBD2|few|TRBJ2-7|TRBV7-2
CASSSPGGASYEQYF
TGTGCCAGCAGCTCGCCCGGGGGGGCTTCCTACGAGCAGTACTTC
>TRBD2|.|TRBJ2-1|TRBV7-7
CASSLRAGGRDEQFF
TGTGCTAGCAGCTTACGCGCGGGGGGCCGGGATGAGCAGTTCTTC
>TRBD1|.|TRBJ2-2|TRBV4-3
CASSQVGDRGFTGELFF
TGCGCCAGCAGCCAAGTAGGGGACAGGGGGTTCACCGGGGAGCTGTTTTTT
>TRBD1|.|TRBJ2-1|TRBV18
CASSSDRVSYNEQFF
TGTGCCAGCTCAAGCGACAGGGTATCATACAATGAGCAGTTCTTC
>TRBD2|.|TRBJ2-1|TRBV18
CASSPGLAGRLEQFF
TGTGCCAGCTCACCCGGACTAGCGGGGAGGTTGGAGCAGTTCTTC
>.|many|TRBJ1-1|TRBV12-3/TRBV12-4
CASSVFQGNTEAFF
TGTGCCAGCAGCGTATTCCAGGGGAACACTGAAGCTTTCTTT
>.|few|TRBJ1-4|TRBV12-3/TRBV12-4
CASSLGVGRWDEKLFF
TGTGCCAGCAGTTTAGGCGTAGGGCGATGGGATGAAAAACTGTTTTTT
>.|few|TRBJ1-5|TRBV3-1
CASSQAGKGNQPQHF
TGTGCCAGCAGCCAAGCAGGGAAGGGCAATCAGCCCCAGCATTTT
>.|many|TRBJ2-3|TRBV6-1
CASSPRASTDTQYF
TGTGCCAGCAGCCCAAGGGCTAGCACAGATACGCAGTATTTT
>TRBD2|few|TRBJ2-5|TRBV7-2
CASSLPKGTSGGTQYF
TGTGCCAGCAGCTTACCAAAGGGGACTAGCGGGGGGACCCAGTACTTC
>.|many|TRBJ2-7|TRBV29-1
CSVGAGMEGHEQYF
TGCAGCGTCGGAGCCGGAATGGAGGGCCACGAGCAGTACTTC
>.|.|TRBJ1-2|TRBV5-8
CASSLVFGQGPNYGYTF
TGTGCCAGCAGCTTGGTATTTGGGCAGGGGCCCAACTATGGCTACACCTTC
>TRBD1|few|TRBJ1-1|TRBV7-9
CASSYLQGKAFF
TGTGCCAGCAGCTACTTACAGGGGAAAGCTTTCTTT
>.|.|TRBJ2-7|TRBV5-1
CASSSDTDAYEQYF
TGCGCCAGCAGCTCGGACACGGACGCCTACGAGCAGTACTTC